This T cell receptor beta chain was recorded in a study of T cell repertoires in cytomegalovirus infection (dated by TCRdb to between 2017 and 2020). Turning to the overall study: Alongside well-studied HLA-B-restricted epitopes, the peptide stimulations were aimed at recently identified HLA-C-restricted CMV epitopes, whose presentation resists viral immunomodulation. Because public TCR beta signatures pointed to carriage of CMV infection together with the matching HLA type, the HLA type of each donor mattered for the analysis.

According to the study, the label for this sample's treatment or condition signals: in vitro stimulation with specific CMV peptide epitopes to enrich CMV-specific T cells. Sequenced on an Illumina HiSeq 1500. The public reads were run again by TCRdb, first through fastp at Q25 and then through MiXCR, and only productive beta chains were kept. When rows share a CDR3 protein, they turn into one entry using the most common DNA and genes. Here the sample has 900,000 to 950,000 distinct CDR3 sequences; more than 25% occur a single time. Jointly, the top ten make up 11% to 15% of the sample. In its sample, this clonotype was seen a few times. Its antigen is not yet known. Base qualities are not provided; no much larger clone lies one nucleotide away. General study outcomes and caveats: Carriers of CMV infection plus the relevant HLA type were discriminated by the cumulative frequency of public TCR beta family members in the study cohort and in an independent roughly 340-donor cohort. In the ex vivo response, HLA-C-restricted CMV-specific TCR beta clonotypes were dominant, and in two of eight donors the single most frequent clonotype came from this HLA-C-restricted group.

Inclusive of the bounding cysteine and phenylalanine, the CDR3 is 18 residues long. The only DNA kept is the CDR3, 54 bases in frame from the first base. For this chain, trimming is 5 bases at the V end and 5 bases at the J end, and the number of junction bases without a gene match is 16. Per the germline V gene, SGHTA is the CDR1 and FQGNSA is the CDR2. Recombination linked TRBV7-2 to TRBJ2-3, and 10 junction bases match TRBD2. The source is a human donor in good health (CMV status not recorded). Some clones in this sample may be carry-over from other donors' samples. Sequenced here: cultured CD8+ T cells from PBMCs, sampled from culture after CMV antigen stimulation. The CDR3 corresponds to CASSVRRGAGGQKDTQYF. The sequenced DNA is TGTGCCAGCAGCGTCCGGCGGGGAGCGGGGGGGCAGAAAGATACGCAGTATTTT.